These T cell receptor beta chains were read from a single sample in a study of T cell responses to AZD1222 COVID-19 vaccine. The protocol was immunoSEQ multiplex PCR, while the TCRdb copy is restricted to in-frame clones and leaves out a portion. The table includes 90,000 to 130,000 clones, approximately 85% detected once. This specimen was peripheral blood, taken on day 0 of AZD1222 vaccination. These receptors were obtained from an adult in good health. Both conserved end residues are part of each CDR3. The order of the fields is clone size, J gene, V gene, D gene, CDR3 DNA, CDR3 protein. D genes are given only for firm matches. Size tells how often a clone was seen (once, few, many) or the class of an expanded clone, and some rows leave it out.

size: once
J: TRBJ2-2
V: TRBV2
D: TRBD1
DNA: TGTGCCAGCAGGAAGAGAACCGGGACAGGTGCCGGGGAGCTGTTTTTT
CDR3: CASRKRTGTGAGELFF

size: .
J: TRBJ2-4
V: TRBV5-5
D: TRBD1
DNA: TGTGCCAGCAGCTTGGCGGGGACAGACCCATCCATTCAGTACTTC
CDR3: CASSLAGTDPSIQYF

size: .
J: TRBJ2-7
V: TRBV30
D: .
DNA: TGTGCCTGGAGTTCGGTCCTAGCCACCATGGAGTCCTACGAGCAGTACTTC
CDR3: CAWSSVLATMESYEQYF

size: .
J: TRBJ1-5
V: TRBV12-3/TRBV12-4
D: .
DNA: TGTGCCAGCAGTTTAGCCGGGCCCCAGCATTTT
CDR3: CASSLAGPQHF

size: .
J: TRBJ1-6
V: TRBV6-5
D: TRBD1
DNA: TGTGCCAGCAGCAACCGACAGGGTCAATCACCCCTCCACTTT
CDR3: CASSNRQGQSPLHF

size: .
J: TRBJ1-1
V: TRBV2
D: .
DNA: TGTGCCAGCAGTCCCAACGCAGGGATGGGCACTGAAGCTTTCTTT
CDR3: CASSPNAGMGTEAFF

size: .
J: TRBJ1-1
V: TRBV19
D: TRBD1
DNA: TGTGCCAGTAGCCAGGGGGCAGGTATGAACACTGAAGCTTTCTTT
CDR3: CASSQGAGMNTEAFF

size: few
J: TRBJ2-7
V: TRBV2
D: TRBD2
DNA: TGTGCCAGCAGTTTGGCGGGGGGCCCCTCCTACGAGCAGTACTTC
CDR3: CASSLAGGPSYEQYF

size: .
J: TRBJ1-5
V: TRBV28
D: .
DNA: TGTGCCAGCAGTTTAGACTCCATTTACACTCAGCCCCAGCATTTT
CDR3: CASSLDSIYTQPQHF

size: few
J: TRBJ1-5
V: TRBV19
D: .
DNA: TGTGCCAGTAGTATGGAGGGGACTCATAGCAATCAGCCCCAGCATTTT
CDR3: CASSMEGTHSNQPQHF

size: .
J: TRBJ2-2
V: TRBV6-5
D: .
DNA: TGTGCCAGCACCCTTCCCCCCGGGGAGCTGTTTTTT
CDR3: CASTLPPGELFF

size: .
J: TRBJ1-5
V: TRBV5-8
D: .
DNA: TGTGCCAGCAGCTTGCGACAGAGGATCAATCAGCCCCAGCATTTT
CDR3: CASSLRQRINQPQHF

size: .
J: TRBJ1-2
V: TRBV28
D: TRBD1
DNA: TGTGCCAGCAGTCCCGGGGACAGGGCGGGTGGCTACACCTTC
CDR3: CASSPGDRAGGYTF

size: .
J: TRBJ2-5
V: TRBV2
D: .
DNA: TGTGCCAGCAGTGAAGCGCTTAACCGAAGAAGATTGTACTTC
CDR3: CASSEALNRRRLYF

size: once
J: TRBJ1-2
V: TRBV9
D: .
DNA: TGTGCCAGCAGCGTAGAAGGGTTGGCGACCTATGGCTACACCTTC
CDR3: CASSVEGLATYGYTF

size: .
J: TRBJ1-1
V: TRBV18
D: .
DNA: TGTGCCAGCTCACCGAGGGATTACGCTGAAGCTTTCTTT
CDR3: CASSPRDYAEAFF

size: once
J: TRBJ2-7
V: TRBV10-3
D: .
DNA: TGTGCCACCGGGGGGCGAATCTACGAGCAGTACTTC
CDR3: CATGGRIYEQYF

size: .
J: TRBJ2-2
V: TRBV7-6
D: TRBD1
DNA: TGTGCCAGCAGCTTACGACAGGGGGAGAACACCGGGGAGCTGTTTTTT
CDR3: CASSLRQGENTGELFF

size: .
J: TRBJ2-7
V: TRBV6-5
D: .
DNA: TGTGCCAGCAGTTACTCGAACGGGCTCGAGCAGTACTTC
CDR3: CASSYSNGLEQYF

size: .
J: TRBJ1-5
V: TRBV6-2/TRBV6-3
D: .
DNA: TGTGCCAGCAGTTACGATATGGGCGGTCAGCCCCAGCATTTT
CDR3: CASSYDMGGQPQHF

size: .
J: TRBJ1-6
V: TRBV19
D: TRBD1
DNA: TGTGCCAGTACCGAGGACAGGTGGAATTCACCCCTCCACTTT
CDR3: CASTEDRWNSPLHF

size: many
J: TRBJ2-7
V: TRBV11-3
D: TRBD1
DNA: TGTGCCAGCAGCTTAGGACAGGGGCCCTCCTACGAGCAGTACTTC
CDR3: CASSLGQGPSYEQYF

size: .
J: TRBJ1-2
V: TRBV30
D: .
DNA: TGTGCCTGGACCGCCTCGGGGGGTCAGGAGGGCTACACCTTC
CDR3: CAWTASGGQEGYTF

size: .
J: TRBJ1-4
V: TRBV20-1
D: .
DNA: TGCAGTGCTAGTCCTATGGCGGGGCGCGGGCATGAAAAACTGTTTTTT
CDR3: CSASPMAGRGHEKLFF

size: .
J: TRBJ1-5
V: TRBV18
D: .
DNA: TGTGCCAGCTCAACAACTCTTACAGGGCCCCAGCATTTT
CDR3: CASSTTLTGPQHF

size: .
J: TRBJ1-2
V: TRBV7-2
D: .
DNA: TGTGCCAGCAGCACTTCCGGGGCCAACTATGGCTACACCTTC
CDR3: CASSTSGANYGYTF

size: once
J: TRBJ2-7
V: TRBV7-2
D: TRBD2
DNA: TGTGCCAGCAGCTTAGGTTCGGGAGGGCTGTACGAGCAGTACTTC
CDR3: CASSLGSGGLYEQYF